Below, 27 T cell receptor beta chains from the same sample are listed, as sequenced in a study of T cell responses to AZD1222 COVID-19 vaccine. Clones were read by immunoSEQ multiplex PCR, and TCRdb kept only the in-frame ones, dropping some. The data show 150,000 to 200,000 clones, 85% to 90% seen once. The specimen was peripheral blood, collected on day 0 of MenACWY control vaccination. These receptors came from an adult in good health.

The rearrangement uses TRBV28 and TRBJ2-5; D gene ambiguous. The CDR3 runs 14 residues. The ends were cut back, 2 bases at V and 2 bases at J, with 9 bases in the middle. Germline lookup yields CDR1 MDHEN and CDR2 SYDVKM. The CDR3 loop is CASSLTDAQETQYF. CDR3 in DNA: TGTGCCAGCAGTTTAACGGACGCACAAGAGACCCAGTACTTC.

The chain employs TRBV6-1 and TRBJ2-7; D unclear. The V gene's germline CDR1 is MNHNS and CDR2 SASEGT. V lost 3 bases and J 4 bases, leaving 19 bases between the germline ends. CDR3 size: 16 residues. CDR3 nucleotide sequence: TGTGCCAGCAGTGAGACGACCACACAGCCCGCTTACGAGCAGTACTTC. The encoded protein is CASSETTTQPAYEQYF.

V and J are TRBV3-1 (or the pseudogene TRBV3-2) and TRBJ2-6, with a weak D call TRBD1 (5 bases). The CDR3 has 15 amino acids. Germline V gene sequence: CDR1 LGHDT, CDR2 YNNKEL (reference sequence). V was pared by 2 bases and J by 4 bases, with 9 bases between. Here the CDR3 reads CASSQRRVGANVLTF. The DNA of the CDR3 is TGTGCCAGCAGCCAACGCAGGGTCGGGGCCAACGTCCTGACTTTC.

This clone was recorded only once. This rearrangement joins TRBV5-4 to TRBJ1-1; a weak D match, TRBD1 (5 bases). Germline CDR1 is SGHNT and CDR2 is YYREEE (reference sequence). Trimming shortened V by 0 bases and J by 3 bases, and 9 bases separated the two germline ends. The CDR3 extends over 14 amino acids. The chain's CDR3 is CASSLAWGDTEAFF. In DNA form, the CDR3 reads TGTGCCAGCAGCTTGGCCTGGGGGGACACTGAAGCTTTCTTT. The full variable domain, its missing parts supplied by reference TRBV5-4 and TRBJ1-1, is ETGVTQSPTHLIKTRGQQVTLRCSSQSGHNTVSWYQQALGQGPQFIFQYYREEENGRGNFPPRFSGLQFPNYSSELNVNALELDDSALYLCASSLAWGDTEAFFGQGTRLTVV.

The rearrangement uses TRBV5-6 and TRBJ1-2, with D possibly matching TRBD1 (6 bases). Germline loops: CDR1 SGHDT, CDR2 YYEEEE. This CDR3 region has 13 residues. Trimming left V 7 bases short and J 5 bases short, with 15 bases between. The CDR3 here is CASEWRGAYGYTF. The CDR3, as DNA: TGTGCCAGCGAATGGAGGGGGGCGTATGGCTACACCTTC.

The chain joins TRBV29-1 to TRBJ1-2; D not resolved. Trimming shortened V by 2 bases and J by 0 bases, and 7 bases separated the two germline ends. This CDR3 has 13 residues. Germline-derived CDR1 and CDR2 are SQVTM and ANQGSEA. This chain's CDR3 is CSVELLPNYGYTF. In nucleotides, the CDR3 is TGCAGCGTTGAACTGCTCCCTAACTATGGCTACACCTTC.

This chain links TRBV19 with TRBJ1-1, with a tentative D call TRBD1 (6 bases). V lost 5 bases and J 2 bases, leaving 9 bases between the germline ends. CDR1 LNHDA and CDR2 SQIVND come from the germline V gene (reference sequence). The CDR3 is made up of 13 amino acids. CDR3 protein: CASSPDSNTEAFF. DNA of the CDR3: TGTGCCAGTAGTCCGGACAGTAACACTGAAGCTTTCTTT. Using reference TRBV19 and TRBJ1-1 for the parts outside the CDR3, the full variable domain is DGGITQSPKYLFRKEGQNVTLSCEQNLNHDAMYWYRQDPGQGLRLIYYSQIVNDFQKGDIAEGYSVSREKKESFPLTVTSAQKNPTAFYLCASSPDSNTEAFFGQGTRLTVV.

The chain has TRBV28 and TRBJ2-7; possibly TRBD1 or TRBD2 for D (6 bases each). Germline V lookup: CDR1 MDHEN, CDR2 SYDVKM. This CDR3 contains 15 residues. V gave up 2 bases and J gave up 2 bases, with 13 bases separating them. CDR3 bases: TGTGCCAGCAGTTTAGAGGGGGGTCCCCCCTACGAGCAGTACTTC. Its protein is CASSLEGGPPYEQYF.

V is TRBV28 and J is TRBJ1-1, with a weak D call TRBD1 (5 bases). CDR3 length equals 16 residues. Deletions cut 0 bases from V and 6 bases from J, with 17 bases between. Germline CDR1 and CDR2: MDHEN and SYDVKM. For the CDR3, the DNA is TGTGCCAGCAGTTTATGGATGATGAGGGGCCTCCCTGAAGCTTTCTTT. As protein: CASSLWMMRGLPEAFF. The full variable domain, rest sourced from reference TRBV28 and TRBJ1-1, is DVKVTQSSRYLVKRTGEKVFLECVQDMDHENMFWYRQDPGLGLRLIYFSYDVKMKEKGDIPEGYSVSREKKERFSLILESASTNQTSMYLCASSLWMMRGLPEAFFGQGTRLTVV.

This clone was observed a handful of times. The V call is TRBV11-2, the J call TRBJ1-4, with D possibly matching TRBD1 (5 bases). V was cut by 3 bases and J by 8 bases, with 19 bases left in between. This CDR3 region has 16 residues. The germline V gene encodes CDR1 SGHAT and CDR2 FQNNGV. CDR3 loop: CASSLRVPAEGEKLFF. CDR3 in DNA: TGTGCCAGCAGCTTGAGGGTCCCCGCGGAGGGGGAAAAACTGTTTTTT.

The rearrangement uses TRBV11-2 and TRBJ2-5; 7 bases line up with TRBD2. The ends lost 3 bases at V and 2 bases at J; junction bases unmatched: 6. The germline CDR1 and CDR2 sequences are SGHAT and FQNNGV. This CDR3 has 15 amino acids. Here the CDR3 DNA reads TGTGCCAGCAGCTTGGAGGAGGGAGGGCAAGAGACCCAGTACTTC. Translation: CASSLEEGGQETQYF.

The CDR3 loop reads CASSPGQGAGELFF. The CDR3 bases are TGTGCCAGCAGCCCGGGACAGGGTGCCGGGGAGCTGTTTTTT. The chain combines TRBV7-9 with TRBJ2-2; 9 bases match TRBD1. Germline V gene sequence: CDR1 SEHNR, CDR2 FQNEAQ (reference sequence). The CDR3 runs 14 residues. J gave up 6 bases and V 5 bases, and 4 bases lay outside the gene matches.

CDR3 bases: TGTGCCAGCAGTTCCTGGCGGGAGGGCCGGCAGTTCTTC. Amino acids: CASSSWREGRQFF. The V gene is TRBV27, the J gene TRBJ2-1, with 9 bases fitting TRBD2. The germline V gene has CDR1 MNHEY and CDR2 SMNVEV (reference sequence). The CDR3 covers 13 residues. V was clipped by 4 bases and J by 12 bases; unmatched bases: 7.

This clone was seen more than once but under ten times. This rearrangement joins TRBV12-3 or TRBV12-4 to TRBJ2-2, with no clear D. V was cut by 2 bases and J by 7 bases, with 8 bases left in between. The CDR3 consists of 13 residues. CDR3: CASSLTGRGELFF. CDR3 bases: TGTGCCAGCAGTTTAACCGGTCGCGGGGAGCTGTTTTTT.

This chain links TRBV27 with TRBJ1-2; perhaps TRBD1 as D (5 bases). Trimming took off 6 bases at V and 6 bases at J, with 17 bases between the two ends. CDR1 is MNHEY, CDR2 SMNVEV, per germline (reference sequence). CDR3 length: 14 amino acids. CDR3 in amino acids: CASRDGGFSDGYTF. In nucleotides, the CDR3 is TGTGCCAGCAGAGATGGGGGGTTTTCGGATGGCTACACCTTC.

The chain combines TRBV19 with TRBJ1-4; D is unclear. In germline, CDR1 is LNHDA, CDR2 SQIVND (reference sequence). V was pared by 1 base and J by 5 bases, with 11 bases between. CDR3 length: 15 residues. CDR3 nucleotides: TGTGCCAGTAGTATAGGCGGAGGGCTAAATGAAAAACTGTTTTTT. It yields the protein CASSIGGGLNEKLFF.

This chain uses TRBV11-1 with TRBJ2-1; no definite D call. Deletions cut 0 bases from V and 5 bases from J, with 11 bases between. This CDR3 is built from 15 residues. Germline V gene data show CDR1 as SGHAT and CDR2 as FQDESV (reference sequence). The CDR3 DNA is TGTGCCAGCAGCTTAGCGCTCGCGGTTAACAATGAGCAGTTCTTC. It is translated as CASSLALAVNNEQFF.

This chain's CDR3 is CASSPIGMAIYPNEQFF. CDR3 bases: TGTGCCAGCAGCCCCATCGGGATGGCAATTTATCCCAATGAGCAGTTCTTC. This chain connects TRBV7-9 to TRBJ2-1; perhaps TRBD2 as D (5 bases). V lost 5 bases and J lost 6, with 23 bases in between. Germline V gene data show CDR1 as SEHNR and CDR2 as FQNEAQ (reference sequence). The CDR3 runs to 17 residues.

The chain recombines TRBV5-1 with TRBJ2-5, with TRBD2 identical over 12 bases. The CDR3 loop spans 16 amino acids. Germline V gives CDR1 SGHRS, CDR2 YFSETQ. Losses at the gene ends were 0 bases for V and 4 bases for J; bases not matched to a gene: 4. The CDR3 here is CASSLGLAGVLETQYF. The CDR3, as DNA: TGCGCCAGCAGCTTGGGACTAGCGGGGGTTTTAGAGACCCAGTACTTC.

V gene TRBV5-1 combines with J gene TRBJ1-2; 7 bases line up with TRBD1. V trimming: 1 base; J trimming: 6 bases; junction bases outside the gene matches: 9. Germline V lookup: CDR1 SGHRS, CDR2 YFSETQ. This CDR3 is built from 15 residues. CDR3 coding DNA: TGCGCCAGCAGCTTGTCCGGGACAGCCCGGAATGGCTACACCTTC. Protein: CASSLSGTARNGYTF. Full variable domain (missing parts from reference TRBV5-1 and TRBJ1-2): KAGVTQTPRYLIKTRGQQVTLSCSPISGHRSVSWYQQTPGQGLQFLFEYFSETQRNKGNFPGRFSGRQFSNSRSEMNVSTLELGDSALYLCASSLSGTARNGYTFGSGTRLTVV.

The chain links TRBV27 to TRBJ2-3; 11 positions match TRBD2. Looked up from germline, CDR1 is MNHEY and CDR2 is SMNVEV (reference sequence). The CDR3 has 15 residues. V gave up 6 bases and J gave up 6 bases; unmatched junction bases: 8. The CDR3 coding sequence is TGTGCCAGCAGGATACTAGCGGGAGTGGGCGATACGCAGTATTTT. Amino acid sequence: CASRILAGVGDTQYF.

This clone was picked up many times. The chain joins TRBV29-1 to TRBJ2-1; 10 bases are shared with TRBD2. With 7 bases clipped from V and 8 bases from J, the junction kept 11 bases outside the gene matches. Germline lookup yields CDR1 SQVTM and CDR2 ANQGSEA. This CDR3 is 14 amino acids long. The CDR3 sequence: CSAGGTSDLYEQFF. The DNA for the CDR3 is TGCAGCGCGGGGGGGACTAGCGATTTATATGAGCAGTTCTTC.

The chain uses TRBV2 and TRBJ1-2, with 9 bases that match TRBD1. Germline V gene sequence: CDR1 SNHLY, CDR2 FYNNEI. This CDR3 region has 16 residues. V trimming: 3 bases; J trimming: 6 bases; junction bases outside the gene matches: 11. DNA for the CDR3: TGTGCCAGCAGTGAGGGGACCATATACAGGGGGCATGGCTACACCTTC. Protein product: CASSEGTIYRGHGYTF.

This chain links TRBV7-8 with TRBJ1-6; D is uncertain. The CDR3 length is 15 residues. Trimming pared 0 bases from V and 9 bases from J, leaving 12 bases between. Per germline, CDR1 SGHVS and CDR2 FQNEAQ. The CDR3 region is CASSLALVPSSPLHF. CDR3 sequence (DNA): TGTGCCAGCAGCTTAGCCTTGGTCCCTTCTTCACCCCTCCACTTT.

This chain uses TRBV5-1 with TRBJ2-5, with D possibly TRBD2 on 5 matching bases. V lost 6 bases and J 0 bases, leaving 6 bases between the germline ends. The germline V gene has CDR1 SGHRS and CDR2 YFSETQ. This CDR3 comprises 12 residues. CDR3 residues: CASTGDQETQYF. CDR3 nucleotides: TGCGCCAGCACCGGGGACCAAGAGACCCAGTACTTC.

This chain links TRBV13 with TRBJ2-3, with D perhaps matching TRBD1 or TRBD2 (5 bases each). The CDR3 extends over 15 amino acids. Per the germline V gene, CDR1 is PRHDT and CDR2 is FYEKMQ (reference sequence). Trimming pared 6 bases from V and 0 bases from J, leaving 13 bases between. This chain's CDR3 is CASRRHGDSTDTQYF. The DNA for the CDR3 is TGTGCCAGCAGACGACACGGGGACAGCACAGATACGCAGTATTTT.

The chain combines TRBV18 with TRBJ1-1, with D unclear. CDR1 and CDR2 from the germline V gene are KGHSH and LQKENI. The CDR3 runs to 14 residues. V lost 2 bases, J lost 1 base, and 8 bases lay in between. The CDR3 loop reads CASSPSSGNTEAFF. The CDR3 DNA is TGTGCCAGCTCACCATCTTCAGGGAACACTGAAGCTTTCTTT.